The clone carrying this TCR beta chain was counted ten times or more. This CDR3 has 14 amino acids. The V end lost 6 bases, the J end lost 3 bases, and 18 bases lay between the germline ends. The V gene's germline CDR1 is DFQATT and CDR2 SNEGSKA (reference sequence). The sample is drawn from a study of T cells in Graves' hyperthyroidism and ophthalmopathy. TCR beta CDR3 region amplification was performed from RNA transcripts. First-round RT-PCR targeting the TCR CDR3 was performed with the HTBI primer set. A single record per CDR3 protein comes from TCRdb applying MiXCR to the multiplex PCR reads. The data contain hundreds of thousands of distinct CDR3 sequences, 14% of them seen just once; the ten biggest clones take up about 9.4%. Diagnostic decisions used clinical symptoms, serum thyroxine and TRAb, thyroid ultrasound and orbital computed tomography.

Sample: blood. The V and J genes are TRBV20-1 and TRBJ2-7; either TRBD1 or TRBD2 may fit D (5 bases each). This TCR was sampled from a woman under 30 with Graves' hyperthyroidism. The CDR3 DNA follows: TGCAGTGCAAGCGAGCTGGGGACCCTCTACGAGCAGTACTTC. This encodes CSASELGTLYEQYF.